One and the same sample provided the 21 T cell receptor beta chains below, sequenced in a study of patients and donors after allogeneic stem cell transplantation. A single record per CDR3 protein comes from TCRdb applying MiXCR to the RT-PCR reads. The sample consists of about 410,000 distinct CDR3 sequences, more than 15% of them appearing once. Input material: blood, either unsorted or a sorted T cell fraction (not recorded which). The receptor source for this set is a human donor who was either an allogeneic HSCT recipient or a stem cell or donor lymphocyte infusion donor (not recorded which). It is not recorded whose cells these are; they may come from a transplant donor.

This clonotype has only a few counts. The chain carries TRBV9 and TRBJ2-3; D possibly corresponds to TRBD2 (5 bases). V lost 4 bases to trimming and J lost 4 bases, with 16 bases between them. This CDR3 spans 15 amino acids. Germline CDR1 and CDR2: SGDLS and YYNGEE. The CDR3 is CASSPEGLVADTQYF. The DNA for the CDR3 is TGTGCCAGCAGCCCAGAGGGCCTAGTAGCAGATACGCAGTATTTT.

This clonotype has a handful of counts. The V and J genes are TRBV7-9 and TRBJ2-3; the D call may be TRBD1 or TRBD2 (6 bases each). Germline V CDR1 and CDR2: SEHNR, FQNEAQ (reference sequence). The CDR3 spans 16 residues. Trimming shortened V by 5 bases and J by 4 bases, and 19 bases separated the two germline ends. The CDR3 bases are TGTGCCAGCAGCCCCTTATGGACGGGGGCAGCAGATACGCAGTATTTT. Protein sequence: CASSPLWTGAADTQYF. Based on the CDR3 plus reference TRBV7-9 and TRBJ2-3, the full variable domain is DTGVSQNPRHKITKRGQNVTFRCDPISEHNRLYWYRQTLGQGPEFLTYFQNEAQLEKSRLLSDRFSAERPKGSFSTLEIQRTEQGDSAMYLCASSPLWTGAADTQYFGPGTRLTVL.

This clonotype was seen a few times. V is TRBV19 and J is TRBJ2-1; 9 positions match TRBD2. J was trimmed by 6 bases and V by 8 bases; bases with no gene match: 14. Looked up from germline, CDR1 is LNHDA and CDR2 is SQIVND (reference sequence). The CDR3 totals 16 residues. DNA of the CDR3: TGTGCCAGTGGCCGTGGTAGCGGGAGTAACATCAATGAGCAGTTCTTC. It is translated as CASGRGSGSNINEQFF.

This clonotype was seen at least ten times. The chain combines TRBV12-3 or TRBV12-4 with TRBJ2-5; 9 bases are a match to TRBD1. V was clipped by 7 bases and J by 7 bases; unmatched bases: 13. The CDR3 loop spans 15 amino acids. The chain's CDR3 is CASIQQGASIGTQYF. The CDR3 coding sequence is TGTGCCAGCATCCAACAGGGGGCCTCCATTGGGACCCAGTACTTC.

This clonotype occurred a few times. The chain uses TRBV2 and TRBJ2-1; TRBD2 matches at 8 bases. This CDR3 contains 14 residues. CDR1 SNHLY and CDR2 FYNNEI come from the germline V gene. The V segment lost 8 bases and the J segment 7 bases; nucleotides outside the gene matches: 10. The CDR3 DNA reads TGTGCCAGCGAGCGGGAGTGGTCTGCGAATGAGCAGTTCTTC. The encoded protein is CASEREWSANEQFF.

This clonotype occurred a few times. The chain links TRBV11-3 to TRBJ2-5; 7 bases line up with TRBD2. V was clipped by 1 base and J by 3 bases; unmatched bases: 5. The CDR3 runs to 15 residues. In germline, CDR1 is SGHNT, CDR2 YENEEA. The CDR3 protein is CASSLGGLTKETQYF. The CDR3 region has the DNA TGTGCCAGCAGCTTAGGGGGACTAACTAAAGAGACCCAGTACTTC.

V and J are TRBV6-4 and TRBJ2-5; 8 bases match TRBD2. This CDR3 contains 14 residues. Germline V lookup: CDR1 MRHNA, CDR2 SNTAGT. The trim removed 3 bases at V and 9 bases at J, leaving 9 bases unmatched. The CDR3 spells CASSDAAGELAQYF. The CDR3 nucleotides read TGTGCCAGCAGTGATGCAGCGGGGGAGTTGGCCCAGTACTTC.

V is TRBV5-1 and J is TRBJ2-5, with D tentatively TRBD1 (6 bases). Germline V gene data show CDR1 as SGHRS and CDR2 as YFSETQ. V dropped 5 bases and J dropped 3 bases, with 17 bases sitting between them. This CDR3 is 15 amino acids long. The CDR3 nucleotides read TGCGCCAGCAGTGATCATGGACAGATTAAAGAGACCCAGTACTTC. Translation: CASSDHGQIKETQYF.

V is TRBV7-9 and J is TRBJ2-2; 8 nucleotides align to TRBD1. Losses at the gene ends were 5 bases for V and 4 bases for J; bases not matched to a gene: 9. CDR1 is SEHNR, CDR2 FQNEAQ, per germline (reference sequence). This CDR3 has 16 residues. The CDR3 reads CASSVKRDRSTGELFF. The CDR3 DNA reads TGTGCCAGCAGCGTAAAACGGGACAGGAGCACCGGGGAGCTGTTTTTT. Full variable domain (outside the CDR3, taken from reference TRBV7-9 and TRBJ2-2): DTGVSQNPRHKITKRGQNVTFRCDPISEHNRLYWYRQTLGQGPEFLTYFQNEAQLEKSRLLSDRFSAERPKGSFSTLEIQRTEQGDSAMYLCASSVKRDRSTGELFFGEGSRLTVL.

The chain combines TRBV11-3 with TRBJ2-3; D unresolved. The CDR3 is 12 residues long. The V end lost 6 bases, the J end lost 0 bases, and 4 bases lay between the germline ends. Per germline, CDR1 SGHNT and CDR2 YENEEA. The CDR3: CASRISTDTQYF. In nucleotides, the CDR3 is TGTGCCAGCAGGATTAGCACAGATACGCAGTATTTT.

This chain links TRBV9 with TRBJ2-1; maybe TRBD2 (7 bases). The length of the CDR3 is 15 residues. From germline, CDR1 is SGDLS and CDR2 YYNGEE. The ends were cut back, 0 bases at V and 5 bases at J, with 12 bases in the middle. Here the CDR3 reads CASSVVGGHHNEQFF. In DNA, the CDR3 is TGTGCCAGCAGCGTAGTGGGGGGGCATCACAATGAGCAGTTCTTC. The full variable domain, with the rest looked up from reference TRBV9 and TRBJ2-1, is DSGVTQTPKHLITATGQRVTLRCSPRSGDLSVYWYQQSLDQGLQFLIQYYNGEERAKGNILERFSAQQFPDLHSELNLSSLELGDSALYFCASSVVGGHHNEQFFGPGTRLTVL.

The table lists this clonotype with many counts. The chain couples TRBV11-2 to TRBJ2-1; D might be TRBD2 (6 bases). CDR1 is SGHAT and CDR2 is FQNNGV in the germline V gene. V was shortened by 1 base and J by 8 bases, with 12 bases between the two germline ends. The CDR3 consists of 14 residues. The chain's CDR3 is CASSLARLVHEQFF. The DNA of the CDR3 is TGTGCCAGCAGCTTAGCCCGACTAGTACATGAGCAGTTCTTC.

This clonotype showed up just a few times. The chain joins TRBV7-2 to TRBJ1-2, with unresolved D. The CDR3 contains 12 residues. V was pared by 3 bases and J by 8 bases, with 10 bases between. In germline, CDR1 is SGHTA, CDR2 FQGNSA. CDR3 region: CASSLTAWGYTF. The CDR3 DNA reads as TGTGCCAGCAGCTTGACGGCGTGGGGCTACACCTTC.

This clonotype was seen a few times. V usage is TRBV20-1 and J usage is TRBJ1-1, with D perhaps TRBD1 (6 bases). Germline assignment: CDR1 DFQATT and CDR2 SNEGSKA (reference sequence). The CDR3 is 13 amino acids. V was clipped by 5 bases and J by 1 base, with 11 bases between them. The CDR3 DNA sequence: TGCAGTGCTCCCAGGGGAGGGAACACTGAAGCTTTCTTT. Translated, it gives CSAPRGGNTEAFF.

The genes are TRBV5-1 and TRBJ2-7; 8 positions match TRBD2. Looked up from germline, CDR1 is SGHRS and CDR2 is YFSETQ. The CDR3 runs 11 residues. Trimming cost V 4 bases and J 8 bases; bases outside gene matches: 2. The DNA of the CDR3 is TGCGCCAGCAGCACTAGCGGACAGCAGTACTTC. As protein: CASSTSGQQYF. Variable domain in full (rest from reference TRBV5-1 and TRBJ2-7): KAGVTQTPRYLIKTRGQQVTLSCSPISGHRSVSWYQQTPGQGLQFLFEYFSETQRNKGNFPGRFSGRQFSNSRSEMNVSTLELGDSALYLCASSTSGQQYFGPGTRLTVT.

This clonotype was detected only a few times. V is TRBV2 and J is TRBJ1-3; the D gene is possibly TRBD1 (6 bases). The CDR3 totals 14 residues. Germline V gene sequence: CDR1 SNHLY, CDR2 FYNNEI. V lost 5 bases and J lost 4, with 12 bases in between. This CDR3 reads CASSPSQGGNTIYF. The CDR3, as DNA: TGTGCCAGCAGTCCCAGTCAGGGGGGAAACACCATATATTTT.

This clonotype was picked up many times. The rearrangement links TRBV29-1 to TRBJ2-7; D call uncertain. V lost 4 bases and J 1 base, leaving 8 bases between the germline ends. CDR3 length: 12 amino acids. Germline lookup yields CDR1 SQVTM and CDR2 ANQGSEA. CDR3 nucleotide sequence: TGCAGCGTTGTAAGGGATTCCTACGAGCAGTACTTC. As protein: CSVVRDSYEQYF.

This clonotype was recorded a few times. V and J are TRBV10-3 and TRBJ2-1; no reliable D call. Trimming took 4 bases from V and 8 from J, leaving 21 bases between them. The CDR3 is 16 amino acids. Germline V gene lookup returns CDR1 ENHRY and CDR2 SYGVKD. The CDR3 sequence is CAISGVLSLFGDEQFF. In nucleotides, the CDR3 is TGTGCCATCAGTGGGGTCCTTAGCCTTTTCGGCGATGAGCAGTTCTTC.

This clonotype appeared a few times. CDR3 DNA: TGCGCCAGCAGCCCCCGGGGAGCGGGGAAAACAGATACGCAGTATTTT. Its translation is CASSPRGAGKTDTQYF. This sequence joins TRBV5-1 and TRBJ2-3, with TRBD2 matching over 7 bases. Losses at the gene ends were 4 bases for V and 3 bases for J; bases not matched to a gene: 11. Germline CDR1 is SGHRS and CDR2 is YFSETQ. The CDR3 has 16 amino acids.

In its sample, this clonotype was seen a few times. This rearrangement joins TRBV12-3 or TRBV12-4 to TRBJ1-2; 10 bases fit TRBD1. The junction had 9 bases not matched to a gene; V was cut back by 7 bases and J by 7 bases. The CDR3 has 14 residues. Here the CDR3 reads CASTQGQGISGYTF. As DNA, the CDR3 is TGTGCCAGCACCCAGGGACAGGGGATTAGTGGCTACACCTTC.

This clonotype has a count of ten or more. The rearrangement links TRBV4-3 to TRBJ1-1, with TRBD1 matching over 9 bases. The V and J ends lost 5 bases and 1 base, in that order; junction bases with no gene match: 5. The CDR3 totals 15 residues. Germline CDR1 LGHNA, CDR2 YSLEER. CDR3: CASSGPGQGNTEAFF. CDR3 sequence (DNA): TGCGCCAGCAGCGGTCCGGGACAGGGGAACACTGAAGCTTTCTTT.